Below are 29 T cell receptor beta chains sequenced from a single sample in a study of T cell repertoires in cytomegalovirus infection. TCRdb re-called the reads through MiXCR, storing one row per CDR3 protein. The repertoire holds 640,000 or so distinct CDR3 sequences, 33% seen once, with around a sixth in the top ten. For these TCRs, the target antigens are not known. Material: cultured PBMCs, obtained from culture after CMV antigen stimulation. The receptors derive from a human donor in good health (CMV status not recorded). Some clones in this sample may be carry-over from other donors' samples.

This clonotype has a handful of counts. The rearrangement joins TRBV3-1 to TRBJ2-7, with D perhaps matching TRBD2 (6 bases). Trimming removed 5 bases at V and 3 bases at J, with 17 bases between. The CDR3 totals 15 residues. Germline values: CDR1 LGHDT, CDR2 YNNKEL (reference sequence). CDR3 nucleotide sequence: TGTGCCAGCAGCTCGGGACCGTTGGGACTCTACGAGCAGTACTTC. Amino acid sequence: CASSSGPLGLYEQYF.

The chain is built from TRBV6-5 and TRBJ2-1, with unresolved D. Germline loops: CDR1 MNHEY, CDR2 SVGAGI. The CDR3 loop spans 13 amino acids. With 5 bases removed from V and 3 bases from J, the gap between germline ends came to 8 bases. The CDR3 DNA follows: TGTGCCAGCAGTACCGGGCTCTACAATGAGCAGTTCTTC. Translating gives CASSTGLYNEQFF.

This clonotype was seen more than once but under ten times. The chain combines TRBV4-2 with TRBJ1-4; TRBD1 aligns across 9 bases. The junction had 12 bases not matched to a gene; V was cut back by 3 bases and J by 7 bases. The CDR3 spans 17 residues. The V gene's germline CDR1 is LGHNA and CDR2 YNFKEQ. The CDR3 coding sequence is TGTGCCAGCAGCCAGCCAGAAAGGGGACAGGGTGGTGAAAAACTGTTTTTT. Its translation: CASSQPERGQGGEKLFF.

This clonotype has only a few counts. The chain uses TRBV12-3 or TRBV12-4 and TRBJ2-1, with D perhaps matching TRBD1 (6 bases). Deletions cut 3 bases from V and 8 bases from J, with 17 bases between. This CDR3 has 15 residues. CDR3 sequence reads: CASSFGQTAFDEQFF. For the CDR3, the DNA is TGTGCCAGCAGTTTCGGACAGACCGCTTTCGATGAGCAGTTCTTC.

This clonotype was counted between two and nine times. The CDR3 DNA is TGTGCCAGCAGTAAGATTATTTATGGAGGGGCTCAGAGCTCCTATAATTCACCCCTCCACTTT. The encoded protein is CASSKIIYGGAQSSYNSPLHF. The chain has TRBV6-1 and TRBJ1-6; TRBD1 is a possible D gene (5 bases). CDR1 and CDR2 from the germline V gene are MNHNS and SASEGT. The CDR3 extends over 21 amino acids. Trimming left V 5 bases short and J 0 bases short, with 26 bases between.

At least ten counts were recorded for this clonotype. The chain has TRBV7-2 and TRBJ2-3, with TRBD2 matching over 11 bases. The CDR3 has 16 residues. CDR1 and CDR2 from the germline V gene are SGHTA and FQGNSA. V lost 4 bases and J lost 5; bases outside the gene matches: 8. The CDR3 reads CASSSPSGRRGDTQYF. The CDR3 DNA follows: TGTGCCAGCAGCTCCCCTAGCGGGAGGAGGGGAGATACGCAGTATTTT.

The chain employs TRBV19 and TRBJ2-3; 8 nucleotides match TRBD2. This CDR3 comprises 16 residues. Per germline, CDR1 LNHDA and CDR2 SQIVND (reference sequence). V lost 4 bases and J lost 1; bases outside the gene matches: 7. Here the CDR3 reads CASSTPGGAGTDTQYF. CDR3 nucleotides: TGTGCCAGTAGTACGCCCGGGGGGGCCGGCACAGATACGCAGTATTTT.

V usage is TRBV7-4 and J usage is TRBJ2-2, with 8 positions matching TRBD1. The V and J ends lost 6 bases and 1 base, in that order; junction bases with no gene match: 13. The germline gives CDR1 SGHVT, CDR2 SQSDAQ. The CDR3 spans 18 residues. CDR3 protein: CASRGDRGSRENTGELFF. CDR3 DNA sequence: TGTGCCAGCAGGGGCGACAGGGGCTCGAGGGAGAACACCGGGGAGCTGTTTTTT.

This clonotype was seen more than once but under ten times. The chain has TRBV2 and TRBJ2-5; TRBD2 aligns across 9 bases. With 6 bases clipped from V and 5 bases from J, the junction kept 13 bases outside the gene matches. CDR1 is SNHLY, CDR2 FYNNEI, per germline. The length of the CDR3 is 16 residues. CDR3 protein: CASRDLPGLAYETQYF. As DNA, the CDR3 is TGTGCCAGCAGAGACCTGCCGGGACTAGCTTATGAGACCCAGTACTTC.

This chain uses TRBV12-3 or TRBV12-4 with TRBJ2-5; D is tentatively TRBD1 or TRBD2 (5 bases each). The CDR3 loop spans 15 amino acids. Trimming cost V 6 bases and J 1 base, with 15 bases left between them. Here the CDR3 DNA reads TGTGCCAGCAGCCCACGGCCCGGGACCCAAGAGACCCAGTACTTC. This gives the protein CASSPRPGTQETQYF.

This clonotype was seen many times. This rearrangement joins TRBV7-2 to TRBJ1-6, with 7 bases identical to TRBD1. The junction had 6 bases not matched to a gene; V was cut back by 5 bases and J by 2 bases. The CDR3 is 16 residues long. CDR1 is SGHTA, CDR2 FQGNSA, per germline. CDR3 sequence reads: CASSEGGGAYNSPLHF. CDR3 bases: TGTGCCAGCAGCGAGGGAGGGGGCGCCTATAATTCACCCCTCCACTTT. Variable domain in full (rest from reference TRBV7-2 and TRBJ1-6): GAGVSQSPSNKVTEKGKDVELRCDPISGHTALYWYRQSLGQGLEFLIYFQGNSAPDKSGLPSDRFSAERTGGSVSTLTIQRTQQEDSAVYLCASSEGGGAYNSPLHFGNGTRLTVT.

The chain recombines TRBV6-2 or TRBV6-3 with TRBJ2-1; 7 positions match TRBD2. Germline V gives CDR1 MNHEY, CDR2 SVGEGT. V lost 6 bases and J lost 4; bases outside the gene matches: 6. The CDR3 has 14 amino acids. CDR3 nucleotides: TGTGCCAGCAGCCTTAGCGGGCCGTACAATGAGCAGTTCTTC. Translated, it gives CASSLSGPYNEQFF.

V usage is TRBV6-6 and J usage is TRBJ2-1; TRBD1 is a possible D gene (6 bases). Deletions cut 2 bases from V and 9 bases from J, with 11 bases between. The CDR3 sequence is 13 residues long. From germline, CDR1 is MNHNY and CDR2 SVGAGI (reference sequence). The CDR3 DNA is TGTGCCAGCAGTTACACACAGGGCACTGAGCAGTTCTTC. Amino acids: CASSYTQGTEQFF.

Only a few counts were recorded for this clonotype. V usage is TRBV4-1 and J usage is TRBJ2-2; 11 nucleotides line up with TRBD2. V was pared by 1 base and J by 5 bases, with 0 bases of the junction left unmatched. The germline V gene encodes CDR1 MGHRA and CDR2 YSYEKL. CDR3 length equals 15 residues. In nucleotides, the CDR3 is TGCGCCAGCAGCCAAGGGACTAGCGGGACCGGGGAGCTGTTTTTT. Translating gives CASSQGTSGTGELFF.

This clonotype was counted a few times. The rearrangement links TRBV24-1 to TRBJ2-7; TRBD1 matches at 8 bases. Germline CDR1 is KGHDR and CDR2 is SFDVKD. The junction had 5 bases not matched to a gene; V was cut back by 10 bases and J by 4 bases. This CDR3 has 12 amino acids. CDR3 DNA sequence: TGTGCCACACAGGGGGGCGATTACGAGCAGTACTTC. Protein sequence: CATQGGDYEQYF.

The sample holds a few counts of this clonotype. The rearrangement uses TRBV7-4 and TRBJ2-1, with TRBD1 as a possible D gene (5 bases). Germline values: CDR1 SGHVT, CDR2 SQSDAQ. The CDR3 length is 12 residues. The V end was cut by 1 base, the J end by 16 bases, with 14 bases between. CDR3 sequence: CASSLDRQQEFF. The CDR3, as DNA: TGTGCCAGCAGCTTAGATCGACAGCAGGAATTCTTC.

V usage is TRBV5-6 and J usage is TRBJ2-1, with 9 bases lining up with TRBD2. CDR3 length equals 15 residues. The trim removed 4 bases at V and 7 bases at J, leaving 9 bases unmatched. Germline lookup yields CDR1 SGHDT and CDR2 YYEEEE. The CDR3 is CASSGRSGRLNEQFF. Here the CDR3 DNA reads TGTGCCAGCAGCGGAAGAAGCGGGAGGCTGAATGAGCAGTTCTTC.

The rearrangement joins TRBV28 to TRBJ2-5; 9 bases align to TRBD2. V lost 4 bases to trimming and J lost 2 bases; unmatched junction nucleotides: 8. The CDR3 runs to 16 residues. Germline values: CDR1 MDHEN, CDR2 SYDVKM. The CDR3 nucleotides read TGTGCCAGCAGTTCCCAGCTAGCGGGGCCGCAAGAGACCCAGTACTTC. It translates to CASSSQLAGPQETQYF.

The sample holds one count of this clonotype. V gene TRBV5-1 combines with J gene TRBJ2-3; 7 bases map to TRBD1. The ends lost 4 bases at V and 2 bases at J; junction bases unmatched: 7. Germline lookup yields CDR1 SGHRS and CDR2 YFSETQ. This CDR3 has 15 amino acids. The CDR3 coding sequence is TGCGCCAGCAGCCCTCCGACAGGGTTCACAGATACGCAGTATTTT. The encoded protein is CASSPPTGFTDTQYF.

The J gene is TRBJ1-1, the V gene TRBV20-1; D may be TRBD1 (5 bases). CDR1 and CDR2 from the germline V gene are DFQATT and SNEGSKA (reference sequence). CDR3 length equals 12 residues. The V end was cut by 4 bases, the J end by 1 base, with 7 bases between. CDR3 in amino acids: CSANGQNTEAFF. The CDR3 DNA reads TGCAGTGCTAACGGACAGAACACTGAAGCTTTCTTT.

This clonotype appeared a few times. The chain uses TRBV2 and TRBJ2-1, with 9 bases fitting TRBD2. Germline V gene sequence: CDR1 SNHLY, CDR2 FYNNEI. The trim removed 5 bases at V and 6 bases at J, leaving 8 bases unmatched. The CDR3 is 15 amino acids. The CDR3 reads CASSRLAGGANEQFF. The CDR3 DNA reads TGTGCCAGCAGTAGACTTGCGGGGGGGGCCAATGAGCAGTTCTTC. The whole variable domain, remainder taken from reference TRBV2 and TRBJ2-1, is EPEVTQTPSHQVTQMGQEVILRCVPISNHLYFYWYRQILGQKVEFLVSFYNNEISEKSEIFDDQFSVERPDGSNFTLKIRSTKLEDSAMYFCASSRLAGGANEQFFGPGTRLTVL.

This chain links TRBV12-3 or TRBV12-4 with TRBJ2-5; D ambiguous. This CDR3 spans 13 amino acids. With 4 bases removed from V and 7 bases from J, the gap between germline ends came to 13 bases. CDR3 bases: TGTGCCAGCAGTTCGACTGGCTTTAGGACCCAGTACTTC. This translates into CASSSTGFRTQYF.

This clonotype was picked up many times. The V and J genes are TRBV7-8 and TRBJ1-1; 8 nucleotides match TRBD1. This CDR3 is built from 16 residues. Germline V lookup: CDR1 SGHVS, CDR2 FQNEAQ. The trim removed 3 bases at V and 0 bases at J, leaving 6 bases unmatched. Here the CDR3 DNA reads TGTGCCAGCAGCTTGACAGGGGCCGGGATGAACACTGAAGCTTTCTTT. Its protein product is CASSLTGAGMNTEAFF.

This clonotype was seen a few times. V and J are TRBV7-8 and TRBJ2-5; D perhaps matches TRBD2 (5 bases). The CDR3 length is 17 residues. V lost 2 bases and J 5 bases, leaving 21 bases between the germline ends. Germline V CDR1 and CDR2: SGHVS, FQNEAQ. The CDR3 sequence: CASSLNLVVGRGETQYF. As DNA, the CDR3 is TGTGCCAGCAGCTTAAATTTGGTAGTGGGCCGAGGGGAGACCCAGTACTTC.

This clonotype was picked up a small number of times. The CDR3 spells CASSLARALYGYTF. The CDR3 DNA reads as TGTGCCAGCAGCTTGGCCAGGGCCCTCTATGGCTACACCTTC. The chain joins TRBV7-2 to TRBJ1-2; D is perhaps TRBD1 (5 bases). The CDR3 loop spans 14 amino acids. CDR1 and CDR2 from the germline V gene are SGHTA and FQGNSA. The V gene lost 3 bases and the J gene lost 4 bases, with 12 bases spanning the gap.

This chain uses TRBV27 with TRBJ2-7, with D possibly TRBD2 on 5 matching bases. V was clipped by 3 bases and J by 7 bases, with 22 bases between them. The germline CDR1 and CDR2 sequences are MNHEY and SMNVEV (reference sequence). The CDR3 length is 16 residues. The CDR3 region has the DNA TGTGCCAGCAGTTTCTCCGCGGATAGTAGTTCGGGAGAGCAGTACTTC. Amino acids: CASSFSADSSSGEQYF.

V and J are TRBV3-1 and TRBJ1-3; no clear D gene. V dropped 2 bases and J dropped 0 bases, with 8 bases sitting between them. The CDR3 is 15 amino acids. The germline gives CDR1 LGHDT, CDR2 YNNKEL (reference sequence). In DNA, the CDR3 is TGTGCCAGCAGCCAATTGGGCGGCTCTGGAAACACCATATATTTT. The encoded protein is CASSQLGGSGNTIYF.

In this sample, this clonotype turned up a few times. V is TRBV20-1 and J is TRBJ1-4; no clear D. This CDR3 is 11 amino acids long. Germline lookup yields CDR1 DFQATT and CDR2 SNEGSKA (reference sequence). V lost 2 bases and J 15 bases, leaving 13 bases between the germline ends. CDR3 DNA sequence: TGCAGTGCTAGACTCCCACAGAAAGTGTTTTTT. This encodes CSARLPQKVFF.

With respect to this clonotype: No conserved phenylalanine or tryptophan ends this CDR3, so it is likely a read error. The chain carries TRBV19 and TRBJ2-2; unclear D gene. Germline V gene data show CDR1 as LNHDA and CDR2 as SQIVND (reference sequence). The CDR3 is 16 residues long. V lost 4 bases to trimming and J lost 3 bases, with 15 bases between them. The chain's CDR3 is CASSNGRSRDTGELFS. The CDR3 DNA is TGTGCCAGTAGTAACGGTCGCAGCCGGGACACCGGGGAGCTGTTTTCT.